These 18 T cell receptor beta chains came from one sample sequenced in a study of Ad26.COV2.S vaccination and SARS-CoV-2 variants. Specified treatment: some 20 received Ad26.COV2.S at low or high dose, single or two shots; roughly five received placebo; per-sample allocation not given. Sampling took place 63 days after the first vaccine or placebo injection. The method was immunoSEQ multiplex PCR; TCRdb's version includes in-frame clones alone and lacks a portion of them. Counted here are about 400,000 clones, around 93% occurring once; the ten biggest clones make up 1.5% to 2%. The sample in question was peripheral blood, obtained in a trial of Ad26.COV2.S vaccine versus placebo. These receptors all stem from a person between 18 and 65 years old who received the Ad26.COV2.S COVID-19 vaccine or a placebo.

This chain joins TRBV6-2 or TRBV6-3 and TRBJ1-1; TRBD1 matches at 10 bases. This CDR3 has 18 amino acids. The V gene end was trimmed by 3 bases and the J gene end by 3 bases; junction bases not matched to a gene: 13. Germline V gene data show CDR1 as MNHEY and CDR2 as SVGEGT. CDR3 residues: CASSYPRQGAKLDTEAFF. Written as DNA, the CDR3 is TGTGCCAGCAGTTATCCCAGACAGGGGGCCAAGTTGGACACTGAAGCTTTCTTT.

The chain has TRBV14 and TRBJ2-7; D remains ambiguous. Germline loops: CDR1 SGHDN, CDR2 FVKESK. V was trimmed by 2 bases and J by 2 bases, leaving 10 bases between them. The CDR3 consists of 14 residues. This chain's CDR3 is CASSQQPATYEQYF. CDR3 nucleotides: TGTGCCAGCAGCCAACAGCCGGCCACCTACGAGCAGTACTTC.

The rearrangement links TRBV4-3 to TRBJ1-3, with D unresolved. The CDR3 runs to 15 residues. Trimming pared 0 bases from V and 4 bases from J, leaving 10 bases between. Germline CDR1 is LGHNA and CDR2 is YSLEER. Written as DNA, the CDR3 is TGCGCCAGCAGCCAAGATAGAGGGAAAGGAAACACCATATATTTT. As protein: CASSQDRGKGNTIYF.

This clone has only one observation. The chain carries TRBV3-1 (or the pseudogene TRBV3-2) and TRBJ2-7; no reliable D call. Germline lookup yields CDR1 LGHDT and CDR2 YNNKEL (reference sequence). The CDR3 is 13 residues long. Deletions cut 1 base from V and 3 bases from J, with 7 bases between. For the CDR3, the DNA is TGTGCCAGCAGCCAAGGACATTTCTACGAGCAGTACTTC. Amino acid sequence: CASSQGHFYEQYF.

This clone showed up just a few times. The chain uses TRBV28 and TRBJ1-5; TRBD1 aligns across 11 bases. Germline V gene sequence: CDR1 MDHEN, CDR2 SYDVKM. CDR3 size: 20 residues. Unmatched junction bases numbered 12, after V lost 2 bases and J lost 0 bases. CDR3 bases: TGTGCCAGCAGTTTACTGCTGGGGGGACAGGGGGGATATAGCAATCAGCCCCAGCATTTT. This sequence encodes CASSLLLGGQGGYSNQPQHF.

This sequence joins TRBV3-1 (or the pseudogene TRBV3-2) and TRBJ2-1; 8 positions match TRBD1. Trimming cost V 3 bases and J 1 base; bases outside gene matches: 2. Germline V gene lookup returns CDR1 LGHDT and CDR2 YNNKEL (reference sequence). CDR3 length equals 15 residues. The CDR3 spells CASSQRTGSYNEQFF. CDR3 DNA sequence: TGTGCCAGCAGCCAGAGGACAGGGTCCTACAATGAGCAGTTCTTC.

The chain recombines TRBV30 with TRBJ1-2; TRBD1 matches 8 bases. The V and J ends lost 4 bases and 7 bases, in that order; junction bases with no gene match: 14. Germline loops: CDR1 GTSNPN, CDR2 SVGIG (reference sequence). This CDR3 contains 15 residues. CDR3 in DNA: TGTGCCTGGAATAACGGAGGACAGGGAACTGGTGGCTACACCTTC. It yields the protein CAWNNGGQGTGGYTF.

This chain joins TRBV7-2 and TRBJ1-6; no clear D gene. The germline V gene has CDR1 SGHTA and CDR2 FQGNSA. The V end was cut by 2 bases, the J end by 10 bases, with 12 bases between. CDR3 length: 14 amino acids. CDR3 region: CASSLIYGDSPLHF. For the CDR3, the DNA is TGTGCCAGCAGCTTAATCTACGGTGACTCACCCCTCCACTTT.

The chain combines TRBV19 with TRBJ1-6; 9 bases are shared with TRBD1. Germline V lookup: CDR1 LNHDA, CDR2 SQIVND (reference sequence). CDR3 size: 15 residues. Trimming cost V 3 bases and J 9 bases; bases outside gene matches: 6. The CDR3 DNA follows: TGTGCCAGTAGTATGCCGGGACAGGGTTTTTCACCCCTCCACTTT. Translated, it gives CASSMPGQGFSPLHF.

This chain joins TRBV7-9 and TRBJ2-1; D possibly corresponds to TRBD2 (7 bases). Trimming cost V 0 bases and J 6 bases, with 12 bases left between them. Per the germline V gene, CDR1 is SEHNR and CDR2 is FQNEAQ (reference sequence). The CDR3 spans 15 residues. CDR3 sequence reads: CASSLAGGPGNEQFF. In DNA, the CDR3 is TGTGCCAGCAGCTTAGCGGGGGGGCCTGGCAATGAGCAGTTCTTC. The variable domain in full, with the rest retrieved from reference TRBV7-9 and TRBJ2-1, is DTGVSQNPRHKITKRGQNVTFRCDPISEHNRLYWYRQTLGQGPEFLTYFQNEAQLEKSRLLSDRFSAERPKGSFSTLEIQRTEQGDSAMYLCASSLAGGPGNEQFFGPGTRLTVL.

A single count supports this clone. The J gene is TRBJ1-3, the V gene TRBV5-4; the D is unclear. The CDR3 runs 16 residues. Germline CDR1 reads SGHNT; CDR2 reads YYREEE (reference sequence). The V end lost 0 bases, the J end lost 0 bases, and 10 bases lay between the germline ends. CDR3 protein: CASSLGGPYSGNTIYF. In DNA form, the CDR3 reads TGTGCCAGCAGCTTGGGAGGGCCATACTCTGGAAACACCATATATTTT. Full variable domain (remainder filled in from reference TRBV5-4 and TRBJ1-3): ETGVTQSPTHLIKTRGQQVTLRCSSQSGHNTVSWYQQALGQGPQFIFQYYREEENGRGNFPPRFSGLQFPNYSSELNVNALELDDSALYLCASSLGGPYSGNTIYFGEGSWLTVV.

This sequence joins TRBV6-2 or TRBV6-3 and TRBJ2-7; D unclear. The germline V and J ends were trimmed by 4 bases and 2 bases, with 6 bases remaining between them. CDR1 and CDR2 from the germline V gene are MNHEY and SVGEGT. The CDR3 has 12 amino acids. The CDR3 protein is CASSSFTYEQYF. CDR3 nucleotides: TGTGCCAGCAGTTCCTTTACCTACGAGCAGTACTTC.

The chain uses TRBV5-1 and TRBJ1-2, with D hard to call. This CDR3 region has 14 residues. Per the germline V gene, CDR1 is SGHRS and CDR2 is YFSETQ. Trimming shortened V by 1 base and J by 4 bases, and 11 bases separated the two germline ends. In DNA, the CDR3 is TGCGCCAGCAGCTTGATTGCAGATAGCTATGGCTACACCTTC. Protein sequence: CASSLIADSYGYTF.

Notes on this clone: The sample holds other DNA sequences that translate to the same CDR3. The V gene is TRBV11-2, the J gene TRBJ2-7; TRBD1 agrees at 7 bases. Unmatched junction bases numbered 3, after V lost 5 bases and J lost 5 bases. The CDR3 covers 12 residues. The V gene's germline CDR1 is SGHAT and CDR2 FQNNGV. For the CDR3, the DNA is TGTGCCAGCAGCCTAGGGGGCCACGAGCAGTACTTC. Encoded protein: CASSLGGHEQYF.

The CDR3 region is CASSFGRGNSPLHF. The CDR3 nucleotides read TGTGCCAGCAGTTTCGGCAGGGGAAATTCACCCCTCCACTTT. The chain employs TRBV28 and TRBJ1-6; possible D gene TRBD1, 6 bases. CDR1 and CDR2 from the germline V gene are MDHEN and SYDVKM. CDR3 length: 14 residues. The V gene lost 3 bases and the J gene lost 7 bases, with 10 bases spanning the gap.

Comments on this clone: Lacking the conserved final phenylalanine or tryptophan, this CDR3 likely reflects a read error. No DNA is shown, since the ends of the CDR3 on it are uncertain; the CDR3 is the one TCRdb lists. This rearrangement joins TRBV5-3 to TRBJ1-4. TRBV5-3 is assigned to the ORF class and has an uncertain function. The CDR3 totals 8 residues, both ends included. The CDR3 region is CARSSRLI.

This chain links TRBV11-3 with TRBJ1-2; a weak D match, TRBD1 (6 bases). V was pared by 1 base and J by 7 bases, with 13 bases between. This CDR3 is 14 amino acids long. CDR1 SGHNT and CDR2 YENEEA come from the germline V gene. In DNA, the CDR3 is TGTGCCAGCAGCTTAGTCGTCAGGGGTGTTGGCTACACCTTC. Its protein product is CASSLVVRGVGYTF.

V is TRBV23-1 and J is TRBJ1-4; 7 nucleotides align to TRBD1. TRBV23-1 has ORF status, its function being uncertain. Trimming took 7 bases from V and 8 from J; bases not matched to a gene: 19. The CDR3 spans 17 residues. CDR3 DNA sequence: TGCGCCAGCACCACGCATCCCAGACAGGGATTGGGGGAAAAACTGTTTTTT. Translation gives CASTTHPRQGLGEKLFF.